This T cell receptor (beta chain) appears in the sequencing data of a study of cytomegalovirus exposure and HLA in healthy donors. In the PCR, 60 Vbeta and 13 Jbeta primers were used. Some clones are missing from TCRdb's copy, which holds only in-frame ones; the method was immunoSEQ multiplex PCR. In the table there are about 180,000 clones, about 80% of which are singletons. The CDR3 has 16 amino acids. With 3 bases removed from V and 3 bases from J, the gap between germline ends came to 17 bases. Germline values: CDR1 LNHDA, CDR2 SQIVND (reference sequence). The chain carries TRBV19 and TRBJ1-1; possible D gene TRBD1, 5 bases. This TCR was recovered from a woman aged 55-69 years in good health and CMV-seropositive. Input material: PBMCs. The CDR3 sequence is CASSMGRGGTDTEAFF. DNA of the CDR3: TGTGCCAGTAGTATGGGAAGGGGAGGGACGGACACTGAAGCTTTCTTT.